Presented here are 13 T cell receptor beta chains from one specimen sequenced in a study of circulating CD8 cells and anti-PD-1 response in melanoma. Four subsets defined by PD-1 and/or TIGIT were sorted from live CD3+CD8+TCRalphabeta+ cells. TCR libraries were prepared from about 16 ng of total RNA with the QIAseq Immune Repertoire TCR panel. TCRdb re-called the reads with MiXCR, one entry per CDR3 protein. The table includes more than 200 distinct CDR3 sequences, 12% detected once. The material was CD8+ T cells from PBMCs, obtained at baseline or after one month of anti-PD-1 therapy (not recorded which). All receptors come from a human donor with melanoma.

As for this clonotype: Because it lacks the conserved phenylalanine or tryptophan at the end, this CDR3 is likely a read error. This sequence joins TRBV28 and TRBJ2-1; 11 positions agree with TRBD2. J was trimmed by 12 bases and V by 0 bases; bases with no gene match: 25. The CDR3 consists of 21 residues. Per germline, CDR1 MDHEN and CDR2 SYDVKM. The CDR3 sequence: CASSLWTWGTSGDRIFLGQFL. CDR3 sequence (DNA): TGTGCCAGCAGTTTATGGACGTGGGGGACTAGCGGAGACCGGATTTTTCTTGGGCAGTTCTTA.

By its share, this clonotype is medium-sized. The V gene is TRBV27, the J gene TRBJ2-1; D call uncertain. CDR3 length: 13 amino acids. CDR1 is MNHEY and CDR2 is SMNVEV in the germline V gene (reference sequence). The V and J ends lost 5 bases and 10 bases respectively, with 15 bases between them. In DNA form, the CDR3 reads TGTGCCAGCAGTCCCACGACTGCCGCGGAGCAGTTCTTC. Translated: CASSPTTAAEQFF.

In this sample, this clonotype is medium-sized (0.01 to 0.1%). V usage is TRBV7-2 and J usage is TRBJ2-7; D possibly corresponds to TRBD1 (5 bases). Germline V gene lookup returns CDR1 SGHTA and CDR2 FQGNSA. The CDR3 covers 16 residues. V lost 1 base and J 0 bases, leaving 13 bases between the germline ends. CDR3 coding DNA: TGTGCCAGCAGCTTAGAGGGGTCGGGCCGCTCCTACGAGCAGTACTTC. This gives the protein CASSLEGSGRSYEQYF.

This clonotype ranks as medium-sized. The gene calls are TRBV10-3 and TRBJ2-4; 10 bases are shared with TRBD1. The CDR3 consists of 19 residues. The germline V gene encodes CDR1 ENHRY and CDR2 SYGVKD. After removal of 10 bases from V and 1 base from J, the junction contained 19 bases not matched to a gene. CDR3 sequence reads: CATQPRDRGTPGAKNIQYF. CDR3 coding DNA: TGTGCCACCCAACCACGGGACAGGGGAACCCCGGGCGCCAAAAACATTCAGTACTTC.

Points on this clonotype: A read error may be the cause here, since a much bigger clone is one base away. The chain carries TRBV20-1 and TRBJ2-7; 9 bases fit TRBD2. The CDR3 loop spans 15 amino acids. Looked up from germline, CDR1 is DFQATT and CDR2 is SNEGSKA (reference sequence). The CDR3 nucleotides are TGCGGTGCTAGTCCCCTAGCGGGAAGAATCTACGAGCAGTACTTC. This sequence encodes CGASPLAGRIYEQYF.

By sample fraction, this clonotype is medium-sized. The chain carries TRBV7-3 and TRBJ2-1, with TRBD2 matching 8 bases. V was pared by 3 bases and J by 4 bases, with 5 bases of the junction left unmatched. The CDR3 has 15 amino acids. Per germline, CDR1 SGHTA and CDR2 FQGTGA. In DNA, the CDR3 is TGTGCCAGCAGCTTTGGAACTAGCGGTTACAATGAGCAGTTCTTC. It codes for CASSFGTSGYNEQFF. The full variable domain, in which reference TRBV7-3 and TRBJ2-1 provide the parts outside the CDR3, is GAGVSQTPSNKVTEKGKYVELRCDPISGHTALYWYRQSLGQGPEFLIYFQGTGAADDSGLPNDRFFAVRPEGSVSTLKIQRTERGDSAVYLCASSFGTSGYNEQFFGPGTRLTVL.

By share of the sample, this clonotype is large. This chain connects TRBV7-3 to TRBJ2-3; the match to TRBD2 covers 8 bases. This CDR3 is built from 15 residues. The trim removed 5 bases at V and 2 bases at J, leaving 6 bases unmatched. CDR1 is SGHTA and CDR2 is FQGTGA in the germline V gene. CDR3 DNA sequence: TGTGCCAGCAGCCGACTAGCGTCTAACACAGATACGCAGTATTTT. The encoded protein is CASSRLASNTDTQYF.

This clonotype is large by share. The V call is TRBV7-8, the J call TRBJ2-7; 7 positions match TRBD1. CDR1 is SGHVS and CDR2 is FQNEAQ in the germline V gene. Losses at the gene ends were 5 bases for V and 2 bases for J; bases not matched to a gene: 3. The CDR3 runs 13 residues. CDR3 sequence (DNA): TGTGCCAGCAGCGTAGGACAGGCCTACGAGCAGTACTTC. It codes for CASSVGQAYEQYF.

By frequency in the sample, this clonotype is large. The CDR3 coding sequence is TGTGCCACCTCCCGGACAGTCCACTTCCAGAACACTGAAGCTTTCTTT. It is translated as CATSRTVHFQNTEAFF. V gene TRBV28 combines with J gene TRBJ1-1; D is perhaps TRBD1 (6 bases). The CDR3 contains 16 residues. Per germline, CDR1 MDHEN and CDR2 SYDVKM. Trimming shortened V by 10 bases and J by 1 base, and 22 bases separated the two germline ends.

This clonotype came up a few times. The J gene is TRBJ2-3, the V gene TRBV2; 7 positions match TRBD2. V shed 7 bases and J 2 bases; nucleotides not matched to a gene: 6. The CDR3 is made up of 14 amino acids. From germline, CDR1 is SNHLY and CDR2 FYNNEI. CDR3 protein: CASTEGTITDTQYF. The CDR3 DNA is TGTGCCAGCACCGAAGGGACTATCACAGATACGCAGTATTTT.

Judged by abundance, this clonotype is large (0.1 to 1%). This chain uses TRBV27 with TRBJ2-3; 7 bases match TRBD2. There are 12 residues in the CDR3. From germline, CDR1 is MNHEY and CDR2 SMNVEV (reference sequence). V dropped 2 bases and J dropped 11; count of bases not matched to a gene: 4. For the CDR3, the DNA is TGTGCCAGCAGTTTAAATGGGGGGGAGCAGTATTTT. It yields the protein CASSLNGGEQYF.

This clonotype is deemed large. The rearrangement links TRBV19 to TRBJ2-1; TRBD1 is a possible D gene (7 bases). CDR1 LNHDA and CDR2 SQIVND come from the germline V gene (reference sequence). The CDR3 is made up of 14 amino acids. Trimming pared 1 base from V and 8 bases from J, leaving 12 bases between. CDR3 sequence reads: CASSIAGGLDEQFF. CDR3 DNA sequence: TGTGCCAGTAGTATAGCAGGGGGACTCGATGAGCAGTTCTTC. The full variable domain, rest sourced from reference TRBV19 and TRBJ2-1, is DGGITQSPKYLFRKEGQNVTLSCEQNLNHDAMYWYRQDPGQGLRLIYYSQIVNDFQKGDIAEGYSVSREKKESFPLTVTSAQKNPTAFYLCASSIAGGLDEQFFGPGTRLTVL.

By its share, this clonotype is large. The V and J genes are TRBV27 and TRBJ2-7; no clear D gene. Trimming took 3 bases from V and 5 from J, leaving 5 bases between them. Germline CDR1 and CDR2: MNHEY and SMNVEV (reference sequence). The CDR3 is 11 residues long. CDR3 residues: CASSFGHEQYF. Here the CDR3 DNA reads TGTGCCAGCAGTTTCGGGCACGAGCAGTACTTC.